The T cell receptor beta chain described here comes from a study of neurological immune-mediated disorders. This clonotype was found many times. Its specificity is not known. Notes on the study in general: The level of TCR clonal expansion was highest in patients with HTLV-1-associated myelopathy and lowest in multiple sclerosis, where it fell below the level seen in healthy controls.

TCRdb independently ran MiXCR on the 5' RACE reads; one entry per CDR3 protein. The table shows some 35,000 distinct CDR3 sequences, with approximately 10% occurring only once. The source of this sequence is a woman aged 30 to 39 with HTLV-1-associated myelopathy (HAM/TSP). Sequencing input: CD4+ T cells from blood.

The CDR3 here is CASSLDVSGHGTEAFF. CDR3 coding DNA: TGCGCCAGCAGCTTGGATGTTTCGGGGCACGGCACTGAAGCTTTCTTT. The genes are TRBV5-1 and TRBJ1-1; D is possibly TRBD1 (5 bases). CDR3 length: 16 residues. Germline V lookup: CDR1 SGHRS, CDR2 YFSETQ. Trimming removed 0 bases from V and 4 bases from J, with 16 bases in between.